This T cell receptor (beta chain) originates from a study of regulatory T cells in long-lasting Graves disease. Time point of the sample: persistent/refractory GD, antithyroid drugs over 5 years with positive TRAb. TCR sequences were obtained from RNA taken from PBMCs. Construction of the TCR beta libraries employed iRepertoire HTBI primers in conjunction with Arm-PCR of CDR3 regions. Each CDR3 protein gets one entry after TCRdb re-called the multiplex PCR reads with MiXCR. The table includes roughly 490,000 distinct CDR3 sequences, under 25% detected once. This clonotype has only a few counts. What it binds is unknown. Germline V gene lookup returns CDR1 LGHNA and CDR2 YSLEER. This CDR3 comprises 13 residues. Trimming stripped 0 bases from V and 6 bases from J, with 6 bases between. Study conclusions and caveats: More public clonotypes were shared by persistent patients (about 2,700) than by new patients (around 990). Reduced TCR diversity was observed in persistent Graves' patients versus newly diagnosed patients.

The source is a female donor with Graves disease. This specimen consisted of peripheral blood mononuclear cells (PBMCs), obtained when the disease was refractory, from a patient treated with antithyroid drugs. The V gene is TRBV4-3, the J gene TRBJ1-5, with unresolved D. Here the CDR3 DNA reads TGCGCCAGCAGCCAAGATCAAAGTCAGCCCCAGCATTTT. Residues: CASSQDQSQPQHF.